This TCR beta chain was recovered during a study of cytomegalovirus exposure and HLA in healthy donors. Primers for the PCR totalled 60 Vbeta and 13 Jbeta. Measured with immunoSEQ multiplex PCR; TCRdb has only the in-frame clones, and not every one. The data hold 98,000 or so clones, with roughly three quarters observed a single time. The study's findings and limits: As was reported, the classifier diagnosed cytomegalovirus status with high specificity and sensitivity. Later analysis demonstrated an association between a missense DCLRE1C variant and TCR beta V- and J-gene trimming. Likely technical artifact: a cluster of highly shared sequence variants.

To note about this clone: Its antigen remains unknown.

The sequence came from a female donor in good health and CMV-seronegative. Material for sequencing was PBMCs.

CDR3 sequence reads: CASSADRDKETQYF. The CDR3 nucleotides are TGTGCCAGCAGCGCGGACAGGGACAAAGAGACCCAGTACTTC. The genes are TRBV9 and TRBJ2-5, with 8 bases matching TRBD1. In germline, CDR1 is SGDLS, CDR2 YYNGEE. Trimming took 3 bases from V and 3 from J; bases not matched to a gene: 4. The CDR3 is 14 amino acids.